The following is a T cell receptor (beta chain) sequence with its context. This sample is drawn from a study of long-term antiretroviral therapy in people with HIV. This CDR3 region has 15 residues. The V gene lost 0 bases and the J gene lost 3 bases, with 11 bases spanning the gap. Germline CDR1 is SGHRS and CDR2 is YFSETQ. The assay, immunoSEQ v3.0, was run at survey level. Assay used: immunoSEQ multiplex PCR; TCRdb lists only in-frame clones, some missing. The sample lists over 30,000 clones, around 83% occurring once. The chain carries TRBV5-1 and TRBJ2-3; D is uncertain. The sequence was obtained from a woman between 50 and 59 years old with HIV. Sequencing used unsorted PBMCs, obtained 3.1 years after starting antiretroviral therapy. In DNA form, the CDR3 reads TGCGCCAGCAGCTTGGGGGATTACGGGACAGATACGCAGTATTTT. It is translated as CASSLGDYGTDTQYF.